This T cell receptor (beta chain) comes out of a study of CD8 T cells in ankylosing spondylitis. Study findings and constraints: Ankylosing spondylitis blood appeared to be characterized by a TCR beta motif of about 8 highly homologous variants. Reportedly, disease-linked clones are significantly enriched in ankylosing spondylitis patients' matched synovial fluid.

For this clonotype: Its antigen remains unknown.

It was by quantitative 5'-RACE with molecular barcodes that TCR beta libraries were made. TCRdb fed the 5' RACE reads into MiXCR, producing one record per CDR3 protein. The sample carries around 770,000 distinct CDR3 sequences, roughly 19% recorded once. J was trimmed by 6 bases and V by 6 bases; bases with no gene match: 5. This CDR3 spans 14 amino acids. Germline values: CDR1 SNHLY, CDR2 FYNNEI. The chain employs TRBV2 and TRBJ2-1, with 10 bases lining up with TRBD2. The source material was blood, either unsorted or a sorted T cell fraction (not recorded which). The sequence came from a male donor with ankylosing spondylitis. The CDR3 region has the DNA TGTGCCAGCAGGAGGACTAGCGGTACCAATGAGCAGTTCTTC. Translating gives CASRRTSGTNEQFF. Full variable domain (rest looked up from reference TRBV2 and TRBJ2-1): EPEVTQTPSHQVTQMGQEVILRCVPISNHLYFYWYRQILGQKVEFLVSFYNNEISEKSEIFDDQFSVERPDGSNFTLKIRSTKLEDSAMYFCASRRTSGTNEQFFGPGTRLTVL.